Below, 5 T cell receptor beta chains from the same sample are listed, as sequenced in a study of identical twins. TCRdb fed the 5' RACE reads into MiXCR, producing one record per CDR3 protein. Here the sample spans 400,000 to 550,000 distinct CDR3 sequences, roughly 24% being singletons. These same records also appear under a second study, on T cells expressing NK-cell markers.

Sequencing was performed on CD4+ T cells sorted from blood. The receptors were gathered from a woman between 18 and 29 years old in good health.

This clonotype has only a few counts. This chain joins TRBV5-1 and TRBJ1-1; TRBD1 is a possible D gene (5 bases). CDR1 and CDR2 from the germline V gene are SGHRS and YFSETQ. Trimming pared 4 bases from V and 0 bases from J, leaving 31 bases between. CDR3 length: 21 amino acids. For the CDR3, the DNA is TGCGCCAGCAGCGTGGGGCCTGAGAAGGGGCGTTCTTTCTATCTGAACACTGAAGCTTTCTTT. Its translation is CASSVGPEKGRSFYLNTEAFF.

The gene calls are TRBV10-2 and TRBJ2-7, with TRBD2 matching over 11 bases. The CDR3 has 13 residues. V was pared by 8 bases and J by 3 bases, with 3 bases of the junction left unmatched. The germline V gene has CDR1 WSHSY and CDR2 SAAADI. CDR3 bases: TGCGCCAGCCGTAGCGGGAGGGGCTACGAGCAGTACTTC. Its translation is CASRSGRGYEQYF.

The chain links TRBV3-1 to TRBJ1-1; D not certain. V lost 1 base to trimming and J lost 1 base, with 7 bases between them. CDR1 LGHDT and CDR2 YNNKEL come from the germline V gene (reference sequence). CDR3 size: 14 residues. CDR3 residues: CASSQGRKNTEAFF. The CDR3, as DNA: TGTGCCAGCAGCCAAGGGCGGAAGAACACTGAAGCTTTCTTT.

This clonotype showed up just a few times. The chain employs TRBV20-1 and TRBJ2-1, with D possibly TRBD2 on 5 matching bases. The V end was cut by 6 bases, the J end by 1 base, with 13 bases between. The germline V gene has CDR1 DFQATT and CDR2 SNEGSKA (reference sequence). This CDR3 has 14 amino acids. The CDR3 is CSAGRGFSYNEQFF. For the CDR3, the DNA is TGCAGTGCCGGCCGGGGATTTTCCTACAATGAGCAGTTCTTC.

This clonotype was counted between two and nine times. The genes are TRBV20-1 and TRBJ1-4, with 7 nucleotides matching TRBD1. The CDR3 totals 14 residues. Germline V gives CDR1 DFQATT, CDR2 SNEGSKA (reference sequence). After removal of 6 bases from V and 11 bases from J, the junction contained 15 bases not matched to a gene. As DNA, the CDR3 is TGCAGTGCAGCCTCGCGACAGGGTGCGGGGAAACTGTTTTTT. Protein: CSAASRQGAGKLFF.